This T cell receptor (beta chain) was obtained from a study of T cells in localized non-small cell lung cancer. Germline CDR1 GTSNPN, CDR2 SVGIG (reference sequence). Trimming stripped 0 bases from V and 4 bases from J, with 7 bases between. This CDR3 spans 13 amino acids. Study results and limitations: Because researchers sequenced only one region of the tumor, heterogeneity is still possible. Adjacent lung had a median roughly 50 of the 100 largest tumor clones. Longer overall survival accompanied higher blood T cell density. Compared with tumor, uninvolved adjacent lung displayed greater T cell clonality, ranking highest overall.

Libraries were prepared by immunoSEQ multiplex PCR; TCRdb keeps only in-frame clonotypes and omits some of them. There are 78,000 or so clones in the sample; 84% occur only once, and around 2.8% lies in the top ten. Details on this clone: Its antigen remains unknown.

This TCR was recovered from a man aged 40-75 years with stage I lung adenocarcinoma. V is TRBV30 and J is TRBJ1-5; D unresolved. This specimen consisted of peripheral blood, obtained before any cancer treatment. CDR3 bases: TGTGCCTGGAGTGTAACGGGGAATCAGCCCCAGCATTTT. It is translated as CAWSVTGNQPQHF.